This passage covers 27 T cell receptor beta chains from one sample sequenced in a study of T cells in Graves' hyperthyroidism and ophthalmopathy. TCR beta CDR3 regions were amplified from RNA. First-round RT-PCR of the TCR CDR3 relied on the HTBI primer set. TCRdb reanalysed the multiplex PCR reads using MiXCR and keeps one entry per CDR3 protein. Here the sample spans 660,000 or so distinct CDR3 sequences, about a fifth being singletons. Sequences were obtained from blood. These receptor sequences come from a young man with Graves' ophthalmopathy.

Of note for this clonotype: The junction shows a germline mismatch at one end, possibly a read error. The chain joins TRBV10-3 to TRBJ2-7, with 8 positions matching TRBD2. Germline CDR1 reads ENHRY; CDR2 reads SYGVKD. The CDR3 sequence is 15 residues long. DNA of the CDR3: TGTGCCATCGGTGAGTCTCGGGGGGGTTCCTACGAGCAGTACTTC. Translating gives CAIGESRGGSYEQYF.

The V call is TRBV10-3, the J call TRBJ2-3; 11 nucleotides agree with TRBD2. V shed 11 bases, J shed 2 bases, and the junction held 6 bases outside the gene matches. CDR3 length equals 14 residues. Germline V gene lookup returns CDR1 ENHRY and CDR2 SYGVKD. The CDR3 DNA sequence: TGTGCCGCGGGGACTAGCGGTGTCACAGATACGCAGTATTTT. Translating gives CAAGTSGVTDTQYF.

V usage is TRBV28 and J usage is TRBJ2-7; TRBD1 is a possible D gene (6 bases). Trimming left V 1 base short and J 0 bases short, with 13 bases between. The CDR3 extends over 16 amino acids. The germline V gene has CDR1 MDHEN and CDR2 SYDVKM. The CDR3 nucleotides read TGTGCCAGCAGTTTATTACAGGGTGGGAGCTCCTACGAGCAGTACTTC. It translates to CASSLLQGGSSYEQYF. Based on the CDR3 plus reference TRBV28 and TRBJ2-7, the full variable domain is DVKVTQSSRYLVKRTGEKVFLECVQDMDHENMFWYRQDPGLGLRLIYFSYDVKMKEKGDIPEGYSVSREKKERFSLILESASTNQTSMYLCASSLLQGGSSYEQYFGPGTRLTVT.

This chain's CDR3 is CASSMGQGNGNTIYF. Written as DNA, the CDR3 is TGCGCCAGCAGCATGGGACAGGGCAATGGAAACACCATATATTTT. V is TRBV5-1 and J is TRBJ1-3, with 9 bases fitting TRBD1. CDR1 and CDR2 from the germline V gene are SGHRS and YFSETQ. This CDR3 comprises 15 residues. J lost 3 bases, V lost 4 bases, and 5 bases had no gene match.

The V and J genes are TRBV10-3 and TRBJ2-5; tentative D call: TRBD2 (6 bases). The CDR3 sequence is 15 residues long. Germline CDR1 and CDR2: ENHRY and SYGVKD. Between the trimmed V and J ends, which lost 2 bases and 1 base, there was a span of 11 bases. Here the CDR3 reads CAISERSSAQETQYF. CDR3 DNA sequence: TGTGCCATCAGTGAGAGATCTAGCGCCCAAGAGACCCAGTACTTC.

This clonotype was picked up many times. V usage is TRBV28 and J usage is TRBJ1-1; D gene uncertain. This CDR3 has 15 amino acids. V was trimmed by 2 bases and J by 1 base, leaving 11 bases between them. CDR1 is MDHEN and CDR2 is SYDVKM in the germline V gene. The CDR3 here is CASSLVGSGNTEAFF. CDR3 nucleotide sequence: TGTGCCAGCAGTTTAGTTGGGTCTGGGAACACTGAAGCTTTCTTT.

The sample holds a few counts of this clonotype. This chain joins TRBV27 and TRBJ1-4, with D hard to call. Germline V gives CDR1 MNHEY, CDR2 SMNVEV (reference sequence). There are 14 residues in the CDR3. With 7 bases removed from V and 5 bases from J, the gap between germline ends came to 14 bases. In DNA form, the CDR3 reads TGTGCCAGCACCAGCAAAGCCTTCAATGAAAAACTGTTTTTT. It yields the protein CASTSKAFNEKLFF.

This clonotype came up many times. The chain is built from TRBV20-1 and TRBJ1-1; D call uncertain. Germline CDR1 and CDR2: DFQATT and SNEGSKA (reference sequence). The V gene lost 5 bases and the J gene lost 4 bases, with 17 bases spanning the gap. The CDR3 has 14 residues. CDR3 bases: TGCAGTGCTTCTACTTCTCGGCTTGCCACTGAAGCTTTCTTT. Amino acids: CSASTSRLATEAFF.

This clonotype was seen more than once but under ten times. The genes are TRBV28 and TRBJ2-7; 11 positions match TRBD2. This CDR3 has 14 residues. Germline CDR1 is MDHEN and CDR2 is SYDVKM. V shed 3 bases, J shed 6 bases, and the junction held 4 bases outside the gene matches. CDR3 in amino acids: CASSFGLAGVEQYF. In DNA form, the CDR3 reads TGTGCCAGCAGTTTCGGACTAGCGGGCGTCGAGCAGTACTTC.

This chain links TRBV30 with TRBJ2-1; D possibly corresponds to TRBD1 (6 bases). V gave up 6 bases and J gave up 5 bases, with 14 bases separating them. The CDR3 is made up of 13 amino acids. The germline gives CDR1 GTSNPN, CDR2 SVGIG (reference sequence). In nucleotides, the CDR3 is TGTGCCTGCCCGGGACACACCAACAATGAGCAGTTCTTC. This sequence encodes CACPGHTNNEQFF. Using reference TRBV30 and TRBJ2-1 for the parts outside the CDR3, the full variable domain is SQTIHQWPATLVQPVGSPLSLECTVEGTSNPNLYWYRQAAGRGLQLLFYSVGIGQISSEVPQNLSASRPQDRQFILSSKKLLLSDSGFYLCACPGHTNNEQFFGPGTRLTVL.

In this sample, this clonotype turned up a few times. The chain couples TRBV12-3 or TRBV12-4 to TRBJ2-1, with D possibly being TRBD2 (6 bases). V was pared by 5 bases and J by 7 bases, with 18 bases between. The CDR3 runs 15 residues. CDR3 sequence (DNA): TGTGCCAGCAGTCCAGACAAGCTAGCGAAGAATGAGCAGTTCTTC. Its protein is CASSPDKLAKNEQFF.

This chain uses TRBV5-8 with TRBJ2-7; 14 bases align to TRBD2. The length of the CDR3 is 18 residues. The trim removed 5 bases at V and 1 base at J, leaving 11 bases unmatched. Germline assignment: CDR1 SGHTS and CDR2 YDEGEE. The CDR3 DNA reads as TGTGCCAGCAGTCGAGGACTAGCGGGAGGAACGGGTTCCTACGAGCAGTACTTC. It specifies CASSRGLAGGTGSYEQYF.

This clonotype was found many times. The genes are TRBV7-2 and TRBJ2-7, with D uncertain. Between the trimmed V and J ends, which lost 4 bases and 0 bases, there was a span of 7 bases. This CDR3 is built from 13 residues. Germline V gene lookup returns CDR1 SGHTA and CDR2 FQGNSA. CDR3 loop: CASSWSASYEQYF. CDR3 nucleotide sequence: TGTGCCAGCAGCTGGTCCGCCTCCTACGAGCAGTACTTC.

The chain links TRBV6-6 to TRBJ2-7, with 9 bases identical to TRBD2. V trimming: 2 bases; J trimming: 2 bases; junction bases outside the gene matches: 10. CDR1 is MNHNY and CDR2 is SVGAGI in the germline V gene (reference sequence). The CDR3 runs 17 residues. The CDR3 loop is CASSYTEPTSGAYEQYF. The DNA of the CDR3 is TGTGCCAGCAGTTACACTGAGCCGACTAGCGGAGCCTACGAGCAGTACTTC.

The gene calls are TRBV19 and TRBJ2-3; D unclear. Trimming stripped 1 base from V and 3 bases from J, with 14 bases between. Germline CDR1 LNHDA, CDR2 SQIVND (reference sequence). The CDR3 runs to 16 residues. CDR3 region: CASSIGSLGPTDTQYF. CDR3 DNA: TGTGCCAGTAGTATAGGGTCCCTTGGTCCTACAGATACGCAGTATTTT.

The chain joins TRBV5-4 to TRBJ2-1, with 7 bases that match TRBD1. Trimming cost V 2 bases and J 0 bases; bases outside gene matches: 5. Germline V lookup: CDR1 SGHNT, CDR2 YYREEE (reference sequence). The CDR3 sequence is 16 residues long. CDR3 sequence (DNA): TGTGCCAGCAGCTTTGGACAGGCTAGCTCCTACAATGAGCAGTTCTTC. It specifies CASSFGQASSYNEQFF.

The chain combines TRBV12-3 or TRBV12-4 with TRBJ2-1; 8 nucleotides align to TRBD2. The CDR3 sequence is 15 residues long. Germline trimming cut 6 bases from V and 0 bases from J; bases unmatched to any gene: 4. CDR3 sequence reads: CASRPGGSSYNEQFF. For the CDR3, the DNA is TGTGCCAGCAGACCGGGGGGGAGCTCCTACAATGAGCAGTTCTTC.

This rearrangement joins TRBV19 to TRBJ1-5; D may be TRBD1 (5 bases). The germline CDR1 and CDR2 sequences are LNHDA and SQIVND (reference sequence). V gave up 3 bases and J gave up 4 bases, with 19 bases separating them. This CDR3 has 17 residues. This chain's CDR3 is CASSIGIFTGVNQPQHF. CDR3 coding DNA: TGTGCCAGTAGTATCGGTATTTTCACAGGCGTTAATCAGCCCCAGCATTTT.

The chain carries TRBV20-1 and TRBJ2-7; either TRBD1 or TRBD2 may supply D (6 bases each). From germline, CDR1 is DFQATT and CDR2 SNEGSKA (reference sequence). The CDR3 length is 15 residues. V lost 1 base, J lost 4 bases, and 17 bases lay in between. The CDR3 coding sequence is TGCAGTGCTAGAGGGCCCAAGGGGGGCGGTTACGAGCAGTACTTC. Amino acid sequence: CSARGPKGGGYEQYF.

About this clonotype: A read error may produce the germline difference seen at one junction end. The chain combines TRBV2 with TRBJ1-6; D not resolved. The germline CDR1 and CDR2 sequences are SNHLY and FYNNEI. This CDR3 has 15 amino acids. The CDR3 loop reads CASSEAPQGRSPLRF. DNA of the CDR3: TGTGCCAGCAGTGAAGCCCCACAAGGCCGGTCACCCCTCCGCTTT.

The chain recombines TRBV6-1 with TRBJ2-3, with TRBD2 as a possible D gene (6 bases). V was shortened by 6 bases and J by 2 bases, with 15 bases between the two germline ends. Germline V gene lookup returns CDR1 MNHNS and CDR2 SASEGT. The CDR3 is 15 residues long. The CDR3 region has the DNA TGTGCCAGCAGCCCGGGAGACACCCCCACAGATACGCAGTATTTT. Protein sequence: CASSPGDTPTDTQYF.

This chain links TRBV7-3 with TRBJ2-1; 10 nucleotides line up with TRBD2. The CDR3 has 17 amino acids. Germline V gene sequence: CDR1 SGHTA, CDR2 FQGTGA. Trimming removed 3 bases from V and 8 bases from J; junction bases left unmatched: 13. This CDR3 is CASSFGSLAGALDEQFF. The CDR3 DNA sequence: TGTGCCAGCAGCTTCGGGAGTCTAGCGGGGGCACTCGATGAGCAGTTCTTC. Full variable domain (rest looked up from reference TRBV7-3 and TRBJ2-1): GAGVSQTPSNKVTEKGKYVELRCDPISGHTALYWYRQSLGQGPEFLIYFQGTGAADDSGLPNDRFFAVRPEGSVSTLKIQRTERGDSAVYLCASSFGSLAGALDEQFFGPGTRLTVL.

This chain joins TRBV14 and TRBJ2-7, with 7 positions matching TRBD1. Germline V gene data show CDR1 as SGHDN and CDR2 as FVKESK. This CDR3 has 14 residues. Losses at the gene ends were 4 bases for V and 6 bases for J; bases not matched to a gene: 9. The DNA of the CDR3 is TGTGCCAGCAGCCCCCGGACAGGCCTCCTCGAGCAGTACTTC. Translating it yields CASSPRTGLLEQYF.

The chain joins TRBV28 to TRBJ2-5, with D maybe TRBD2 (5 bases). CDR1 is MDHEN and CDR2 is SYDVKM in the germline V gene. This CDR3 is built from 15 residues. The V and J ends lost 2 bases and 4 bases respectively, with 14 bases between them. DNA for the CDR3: TGTGCCAGCAGTTTAGAGATAGGGAGTTCAGAGACCCAGTACTTC. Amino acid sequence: CASSLEIGSSETQYF.

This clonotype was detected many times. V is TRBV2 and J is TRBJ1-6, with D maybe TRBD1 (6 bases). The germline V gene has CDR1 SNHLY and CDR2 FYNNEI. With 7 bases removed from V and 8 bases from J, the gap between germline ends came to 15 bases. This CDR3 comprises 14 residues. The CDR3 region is CASNTGTKDSPLHF. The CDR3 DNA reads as TGTGCCAGCAATACCGGGACAAAGGATTCACCCCTCCACTTT.

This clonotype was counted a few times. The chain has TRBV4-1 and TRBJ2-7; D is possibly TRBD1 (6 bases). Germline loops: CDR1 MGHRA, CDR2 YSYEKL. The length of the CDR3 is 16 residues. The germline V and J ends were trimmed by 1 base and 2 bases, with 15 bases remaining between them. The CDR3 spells CASSQVWDTKAYEQYF. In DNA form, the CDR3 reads TGCGCCAGCAGCCAAGTTTGGGACACCAAAGCCTACGAGCAGTACTTC.

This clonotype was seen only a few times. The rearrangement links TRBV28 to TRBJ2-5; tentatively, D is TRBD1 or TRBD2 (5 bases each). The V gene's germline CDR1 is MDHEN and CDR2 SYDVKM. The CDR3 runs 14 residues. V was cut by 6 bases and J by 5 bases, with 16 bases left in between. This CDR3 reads CASSRGRGYETQYF. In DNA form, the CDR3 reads TGTGCCAGCAGCCGGGGACGAGGGTACGAGACCCAGTACTTC.